The 27 T cell receptor beta chains listed next were all sequenced from one sample in a study of blood T cell repertoires in COVID-19. Generated by immunoSEQ multiplex PCR, the TCRdb table keeps only in-frame clones and is missing some. This table holds about 220,000 clones, 82% found once. Sequenced sample: PBMCs or T cells enriched from blood (not recorded which). The source is a woman aged 55-69 years who had recovered from COVID-19.

This clone came up once. The chain is built from TRBV11-2 and TRBJ2-7; perhaps TRBD1 as D (5 bases). V dropped 5 bases and J dropped 7 bases, with 12 bases sitting between them. Germline-derived CDR1 and CDR2 are SGHAT and FQNNGV. CDR3 length equals 12 residues. CDR3: CASSLQGYEQYF. CDR3 bases: TGTGCCAGCAGCCTTCAGGGTTATGAGCAGTACTTC.

In its sample, this clone was seen a few times. The chain carries TRBV6-1 and TRBJ1-2, with TRBD1 identical over 10 bases. Trimming removed 2 bases from V and 7 bases from J; junction bases left unmatched: 4. The CDR3 consists of 14 residues. Per germline, CDR1 MNHNS and CDR2 SASEGT. In DNA, the CDR3 is TGTGCCAGCAGTGAAACCCGGGACAGGGGTGGCTACACCTTC. It encodes CASSETRDRGGYTF.

The chain recombines TRBV3-1 (or the pseudogene TRBV3-2) with TRBJ1-1; 7 positions agree with TRBD1. With V trimmed by 5 bases and J by 0 bases, 3 bases remained unmatched. This CDR3 is 14 amino acids long. Germline V lookup: CDR1 LGHDT, CDR2 YNNKEL (reference sequence). CDR3 protein: CASSLGQLNTEAFF. In DNA, the CDR3 is TGTGCCAGCAGCTTGGGACAGCTGAACACTGAAGCTTTCTTT.

The chain has TRBV27 and TRBJ2-2; 9 positions match TRBD1. The germline CDR1 and CDR2 sequences are MNHEY and SMNVEV (reference sequence). Trimming removed 0 bases from V and 4 bases from J; junction bases left unmatched: 9. CDR3 size: 18 residues. CDR3 nucleotide sequence: TGTGCCAGCAGTTTATCGGGACAGGGCAATCCAGCCACCGGGGAGCTGTTTTTT. The encoded protein is CASSLSGQGNPATGELFF.

This chain links TRBV6-6 with TRBJ2-2, with a possible D match to TRBD2 (5 bases). Trimming stripped 4 bases from V and 6 bases from J, with 12 bases between. Germline values: CDR1 MNHNY, CDR2 SVGAGI (reference sequence). This CDR3 spans 14 amino acids. This chain's CDR3 is CASSWGVGAGELFF. In nucleotides, the CDR3 is TGTGCCAGCAGTTGGGGAGTCGGCGCCGGGGAGCTGTTTTTT.

The gene calls are TRBV6-6 and TRBJ1-3; a possible D gene is TRBD1 (5 bases). In germline, CDR1 is MNHNY, CDR2 SVGAGI (reference sequence). Trimming cost V 6 bases and J 8 bases, with 17 bases left between them. CDR3 length: 14 amino acids. The CDR3 spells CASSPDKARDTIYF. Here the CDR3 DNA reads TGTGCCAGCAGCCCGGACAAAGCTAGAGACACCATATATTTT.

V is TRBV19 and J is TRBJ2-5; a possible D gene is TRBD1 (6 bases). Trimming left V 3 bases short and J 2 bases short, with 13 bases between. Germline V gives CDR1 LNHDA, CDR2 SQIVND (reference sequence). The CDR3 runs to 15 residues. CDR3: CASSMLGGQQETQYF. The CDR3 DNA reads as TGTGCCAGTAGTATGTTGGGCGGACAGCAAGAGACCCAGTACTTC.

The chain employs TRBV5-1 and TRBJ2-7, with TRBD1 matching over 10 bases. V lost 2 bases, J lost 6 bases, and 2 bases stayed unmatched. This CDR3 spans 13 amino acids. CDR1 is SGHRS and CDR2 is YFSETQ in the germline V gene. The CDR3 loop is CASSFGQGGEQYF. The CDR3 region has the DNA TGCGCCAGCAGCTTCGGACAGGGGGGCGAGCAGTACTTC.

This rearrangement joins TRBV19 to TRBJ2-2, with 7 positions matching TRBD1. This CDR3 spans 16 amino acids. V lost 9 bases to trimming and J lost 1 base; unmatched junction nucleotides: 11. Germline CDR1 reads LNHDA; CDR2 reads SQIVND (reference sequence). The CDR3 is CASAFVRTGNTGELFF. The CDR3 DNA follows: TGTGCCAGCGCATTCGTTAGGACAGGGAACACCGGGGAGCTGTTTTTT. The whole variable domain, remainder taken from reference TRBV19 and TRBJ2-2, is DGGITQSPKYLFRKEGQNVTLSCEQNLNHDAMYWYRQDPGQGLRLIYYSQIVNDFQKGDIAEGYSVSREKKESFPLTVTSAQKNPTAFYLCASAFVRTGNTGELFFGEGSRLTVL.

The CDR3 bases are TGTGCCAGCAGCGCCTCGGGACTAGCGGGAGAGACCCAGTACTTC. It translates to CASSASGLAGETQYF. This sequence joins TRBV9 and TRBJ2-5; 12 bases fit TRBD2. CDR1 and CDR2 from the germline V gene are SGDLS and YYNGEE. With 3 bases clipped from V and 4 bases from J, the junction kept 4 bases outside the gene matches. The CDR3 runs to 15 residues.

This clone has just one count. The chain links TRBV3-1 (or the pseudogene TRBV3-2) to TRBJ2-5, with 9 nucleotides matching TRBD1. V was clipped by 5 bases and J by 4 bases; unmatched bases: 11. The CDR3 extends over 16 amino acids. In germline, CDR1 is LGHDT, CDR2 YNNKEL (reference sequence). The CDR3 loop is CASSAGQGAWGETQYF. CDR3 nucleotide sequence: TGTGCCAGCAGCGCGGGACAGGGCGCGTGGGGAGAGACCCAGTACTTC.

This clone was counted only a few times. The rearrangement uses TRBV14 and TRBJ1-2; TRBD1 might be the D (6 bases). V was clipped by 9 bases and J by 5 bases, with 13 bases between them. CDR3 size: 12 residues. Germline V gene data show CDR1 as SGHDN and CDR2 as FVKESK. Written as DNA, the CDR3 is TGTGCCAGTGCCAAGGGGGTGTATGGCTACACCTTC. Translation: CASAKGVYGYTF. The full variable domain, with the rest looked up from reference TRBV14 and TRBJ1-2, is EAGVTQFPSHSVIEKGQTVTLRCDPISGHDNLYWYRRVMGKEIKFLLHFVKESKQDESGMPNNRFLAERTGGTYSTLKVQPAELEDSGVYFCASAKGVYGYTFGSGTRLTVV.

This chain links TRBV30 with TRBJ2-5, with a tentative D call TRBD1 (6 bases). Germline V gene lookup returns CDR1 GTSNPN and CDR2 SVGIG (reference sequence). The CDR3 covers 16 residues. Between the trimmed V and J ends, which lost 3 bases and 2 bases, there was a span of 19 bases. Written as DNA, the CDR3 is TGTGCCTGGAGCGGCGCCGACAGGACCACACAAGAGACCCAGTACTTC. This translates into CAWSGADRTTQETQYF.

This clone was counted only a few times. This chain joins TRBV12-5 and TRBJ1-1; no firm D call. V lost 6 bases and J 3 bases, leaving 8 bases between the germline ends. Germline V gene sequence: CDR1 LGHNT, CDR2 FRNRAP. The CDR3 has 12 residues. CDR3 region: CASGLLDTEAFF. The CDR3 DNA follows: TGTGCTAGTGGCCTCCTCGACACTGAAGCTTTCTTT.

V gene TRBV5-1 combines with J gene TRBJ1-1; D might be TRBD1 (5 bases). Trimming stripped 3 bases from V and 0 bases from J, with 12 bases between. This CDR3 is built from 15 residues. Germline V lookup: CDR1 SGHRS, CDR2 YFSETQ. CDR3 region: CASSSGPTVNTEAFF. The CDR3 DNA follows: TGCGCCAGCAGCTCGGGCCCGACAGTGAACACTGAAGCTTTCTTT.

This chain connects TRBV12-2 to TRBJ1-4. TRBV12-2 is labeled a pseudogene. CDR3 length equals 15 residues. CDR3 DNA: TGTGCAAGTCGCGCCCGGGCCCTCCGGGGTGAAAAACTGTTTTTT. Translation gives CASRARALRGEKLFF.

This clone was recorded only once. The V and J genes are TRBV6-6 and TRBJ1-2, with 9 positions matching TRBD1. This CDR3 region has 13 residues. Germline values: CDR1 MNHNY, CDR2 SVGAGI (reference sequence). V lost 7 bases and J lost 7; bases outside the gene matches: 7. CDR3 protein: CASTGTGIVGYTF. As DNA, the CDR3 is TGTGCCAGCACCGGGACAGGGATTGTTGGCTACACCTTC.

J is TRBJ2-3 and V is TRBV9, with D possibly matching TRBD2 (6 bases). The V and J ends lost 9 bases and 0 bases respectively, with 17 bases between them. This CDR3 contains 15 residues. In germline, CDR1 is SGDLS, CDR2 YYNGEE. The CDR3 DNA reads as TGTGCCACACAGGCGGGGCGGTCTAGCACAGATACGCAGTATTTT. Amino acids: CATQAGRSSTDTQYF.

DNA for the CDR3: TGTGCCAGCAGCTTAGCAGGGCGGGGGGGAGATACGCAGTATTTT. Encoded protein: CASSLAGRGGDTQYF. The rearrangement links TRBV11-2 to TRBJ2-3, with 9 bases fitting TRBD2. J was trimmed by 5 bases and V by 1 base; bases with no gene match: 4. Germline assignment: CDR1 SGHAT and CDR2 FQNNGV. This CDR3 comprises 15 residues. Filled out from reference TRBV11-2 and TRBJ2-3, the complete variable domain reads EAGVAQSPRYKIIEKRQSVAFWCNPISGHATLYWYQQILGQGPKLLIQFQNNGVVDDSQLPKDRFSAERLKGVDSTLKIQPAKLEDSAVYLCASSLAGRGGDTQYFGPGTRLTVL.

This rearrangement joins TRBV7-8 to TRBJ1-1; D unresolved. This CDR3 is built from 13 residues. Trimming took 5 bases from V and 5 from J, leaving 12 bases between them. Germline values: CDR1 SGHVS, CDR2 FQNEAQ. CDR3 sequence: CASSLQTETEAFF. CDR3 DNA sequence: TGTGCCAGCAGCCTCCAAACAGAGACTGAAGCTTTCTTT. Based on the CDR3 plus reference TRBV7-8 and TRBJ1-1, the full variable domain is GAGVSQSPRYKVAKRGQDVALRCDPISGHVSLFWYQQALGQGPEFLTYFQNEAQLDKSGLPSDRFFAERPEGSVSTLKIQRTQQEDSAVYLCASSLQTETEAFFGQGTRLTVV.

As DNA, the CDR3 is TGTGCCAGCAGCCTCACCTGGCAGGGGGCCGACACCATATATTTT. Translated, it gives CASSLTWQGADTIYF. The chain carries TRBV6-5 and TRBJ1-3; 8 nucleotides align to TRBD1. Germline V CDR1 and CDR2: MNHEY, SVGAGI. The V segment lost 6 bases and the J segment 8 bases; nucleotides outside the gene matches: 12. CDR3 length: 15 amino acids.

The chain uses TRBV7-2 and TRBJ1-2, with D unresolved. Trimming left V 2 bases short and J 4 bases short, with 11 bases between. The CDR3 is made up of 14 amino acids. Germline assignment: CDR1 SGHTA and CDR2 FQGNSA. The CDR3: CASSLPTRLYGYTF. In DNA form, the CDR3 reads TGTGCCAGCAGCTTACCCACGCGGCTCTATGGCTACACCTTC.

This chain uses TRBV19 with TRBJ1-6; a possible D gene is TRBD1 (5 bases). V was pared by 1 base and J by 8 bases, with 12 bases between. The CDR3 has 15 residues. Germline lookup yields CDR1 LNHDA and CDR2 SQIVND (reference sequence). CDR3 nucleotides: TGTGCCAGTAGTATAGGACCGACAGATTATTCACCCCTCCACTTT. Amino acids: CASSIGPTDYSPLHF.

The chain employs TRBV29-1 and TRBJ2-7; D is unresolved. Germline values: CDR1 SQVTM, CDR2 ANQGSEA. V gave up 4 bases and J gave up 3 bases, with 7 bases separating them. The CDR3 is 11 residues long. Here the CDR3 reads CSVGSGYEQYF. The CDR3, as DNA: TGCAGCGTTGGCTCCGGCTACGAGCAGTACTTC.

The chain couples TRBV10-2 to TRBJ2-2; possibly TRBD1 for D (6 bases). Germline assignment: CDR1 WSHSY and CDR2 SAAADI. CDR3 length: 15 residues. The ends were cut back, 0 bases at V and 6 bases at J, with 11 bases in the middle. The CDR3 DNA sequence: TGCGCCAGCAGTGAGTCGAATGCAGGGGCCGGGGAGCTGTTTTTT. This gives the protein CASSESNAGAGELFF.

This clone was detected only once. V gene TRBV24-1 combines with J gene TRBJ2-3; D is unclear. Trimming stripped 3 bases from V and 0 bases from J, with 9 bases between. The CDR3 contains 15 residues. Germline V CDR1 and CDR2: KGHDR, SFDVKD. This chain's CDR3 is CATSDPGSSTDTQYF. The CDR3 coding sequence is TGTGCCACCAGTGATCCCGGGTCTAGCACAGATACGCAGTATTTT.

This clone was seen a few times. V and J are TRBV5-1 and TRBJ1-1; maybe TRBD1 (5 bases). Trimming removed 4 bases from V and 8 bases from J, with 15 bases in between. The CDR3 is 13 residues long. Germline assignment: CDR1 SGHRS and CDR2 YFSETQ. The CDR3 DNA reads TGCGCCAGCAGCACCTTGACAGAGATGGAAGCTTTCTTT. Its translation: CASSTLTEMEAFF.